Listed below are T cell receptor beta chains from one sample, sequenced in a study of T cell responses to AZD1222 COVID-19 vaccine. TCRdb's table, derived via immunoSEQ multiplex PCR, lists solely in-frame clones and lacks some. The repertoire holds under 150,000 clones, roughly 92% seen once, with approximately 0.85% in the top ten. The sequences come from peripheral blood, collected on day 0 of AZD1222 vaccination. The receptors derive from an adult in good health. CDR3s include the opening cysteine and the closing phenylalanine or tryptophan. A D gene is named only where the DNA matches it firmly. For some rows the clone size is stated as once, few or many, or as a class when expanded; others skip it.

TRBV18,TRBJ2-7,.,.,TGTGCCAGCTCACCACACAGGGAAGGCGAGCAGTACTTC,CASSPHREGEQYF
TRBV7-6,TRBJ1-2,.,.,TGTGCCAGCAGCCCGCAGGAAAACTATGGCTACACCTTC,CASSPQENYGYTF
TRBV18,TRBJ1-2,.,TRBD1,TGTGCCAGCTCCCGGGACAGGGGAGGTGATGGCTACACCTTC,CASSRDRGGDGYTF
TRBV18,TRBJ2-5,.,.,TGTGCCAGCTCACCACGGCAGGGTACAGAGACCCAGTACTTC,CASSPRQGTETQYF
TRBV28,TRBJ1-2,once,.,TGTGCCAGCAGCTTTACTTTCTATGGCTACACCTTC,CASSFTFYGYTF
TRBV27,TRBJ1-1,.,.,TGTGCCAGCAGGAAAGGGGGGGGGCCTGAAGCTTTCTTT,CASRKGGGPEAFF
TRBV11-2,TRBJ1-5,.,.,TGTGCCAGCAGCTTAAGCGGGGGCAGACAGCCCCAGCATTTT,CASSLSGGRQPQHF
TRBV7-8,TRBJ2-5,.,.,TGTGCCAGCAGCAGAGCGGGACAGTCAGCTCAAGAGACCCAGTACTTC,CASSRAGQSAQETQYF
TRBV18,TRBJ2-5,.,TRBD2,TGTGCCAGCTCACGAGGGACTAGCGGGGGCCAAGAGACCCAGTACTTC,CASSRGTSGGQETQYF
TRBV27,TRBJ1-2,.,.,TGTGCCAGCAGTTCCCGGACTCCGTTGGGCTATGGCTACACCTTC,CASSSRTPLGYGYTF
TRBV27,TRBJ2-1,.,.,TGTGCCAGCAGTACCAAACTAGCCGGTGAGCAGTTCTTC,CASSTKLAGEQFF
TRBV6-2/TRBV6-3,TRBJ1-1,.,TRBD1,TGTGCCAGCAGTTACCCTGGGACAGGATCTTTTGAAGCTTTCTTT,CASSYPGTGSFEAFF
TRBV10-3,TRBJ1-2,.,TRBD1,TGTGCCGTAGCAGGGGGTACCTATGGCTACACCTTC,CAVAGGTYGYTF
TRBV10-3,TRBJ1-2,once,TRBD1,TGTGCCATCAGTCCGGGACAGGGCGACTATGGCTACACCTTC,CAISPGQGDYGYTF
TRBV29-1,TRBJ1-2,.,.,TGCAGCGTTTATGGAGGGACAAACTATGGCTACACCTTC,CSVYGGTNYGYTF
TRBV27,TRBJ1-6,.,.,TGTGCCAGCAGTTCTAAACCGCTTAATTCACCCCTCCACTTT,CASSSKPLNSPLHF
TRBV11-2,TRBJ2-7,.,.,TGTGCCAGCAGCTTGGCGCAACTGGAGGGCGAGCAGTACTTC,CASSLAQLEGEQYF
TRBV2,TRBJ2-7,.,.,TGTGCCAGCATGACCGGGGCTCGCGAGCAGTACTTC,CASMTGAREQYF
TRBV10-2,TRBJ1-2,.,.,TGCGCCGGCGGGGTAGGGGGATCCTATGGCTACACCTTC,CAGGVGGSYGYTF
TRBV12-3/TRBV12-4,TRBJ2-3,.,.,TGTGCCAGCAGTTTCGGTGGAGATACGCAGTATTTT,CASSFGGDTQYF
TRBV13,TRBJ2-1,.,.,TGTGCCAGCAGCTTAGGGCCTGACCCGGCGGGTGAGCAGTTCTTC,CASSLGPDPAGEQFF
TRBV6-6,TRBJ1-1,.,.,TGTGCCAGCAGTCCTACAGGGTATGAAAATATGAACACTGAAGCTTTCTTT,CASSPTGYENMNTEAFF
TRBV6-5,TRBJ1-1,.,.,TGTGCCAGCAGCGGATTGAGGACTGAAGCTTTCTTT,CASSGLRTEAFF
TRBV19,TRBJ1-5,.,.,TGTGCCAGTAGTATAGGCCATGGGCAGCCCCAGCATTTT,CASSIGHGQPQHF
TRBV18,TRBJ1-4,.,.,TGTGCCAGCTCACCAGCAGGGGCTAATGAAAAACTGTTTTTT,CASSPAGANEKLFF
TRBV5-1,TRBJ1-6,.,.,TGCGCCAGCAGCTTGGGGGGCATAGTTGGCACCCTCCACTTT,CASSLGGIVGTLHF
TRBV27,TRBJ2-7,.,TRBD1,TGTGCCAGCAGTTTACGGGGGACAGGACCCTACGAGCAGTACTTC,CASSLRGTGPYEQYF
TRBV2,TRBJ1-2,.,.,TGTGCCAGCAGTGAGGCAGGGGTGGGCTACACCTTC,CASSEAGVGYTF
TRBV29-1,TRBJ1-1,.,.,TGCAGCGTTTTCCCGGCGTACACTGAAGCTTTCTTT,CSVFPAYTEAFF
TRBV15,TRBJ1-1,.,.,TGTGCCACCAGCAGAGAAGGGTTAGTAGCTTTCTTT,CATSREGLVAFF
TRBV15,TRBJ1-1,.,.,TGTGCCACCAGCTACAGGGAGGACACTGAAGCTTTCTTT,CATSYREDTEAFF
TRBV4-2,TRBJ2-5,.,.,TGTGCCAGCAGCCAAGGGGCTCAAGAGACCCAGTACTTC,CASSQGAQETQYF
TRBV25-1,TRBJ2-1,.,TRBD1,TGTGCCAGCAGTGAATTTGAGACAGGGATTCACAATGAGCAGTTCTTC,CASSEFETGIHNEQFF
TRBV27,TRBJ2-7,.,.,TGTGCCAGCAGCCCCTCCCGGACAGACTCCTACGAGCAGTACTTC,CASSPSRTDSYEQYF
TRBV5-1,TRBJ2-2,.,.,TGCGCCAGCTCTAGGGGGGATGACACCGGGGAGCTGTTTTTT,CASSRGDDTGELFF
TRBV7-9,TRBJ1-3,.,.,TGTGCCAGCAGCTTAGAAGACGGGATAGGAAACACCATATATTTT,CASSLEDGIGNTIYF
TRBV7-9,TRBJ1-1,.,.,TGTGCCAGCAGCATGCGAAAAGGAATGAACACTGAAGCTTTCTTT,CASSMRKGMNTEAFF
TRBV7-7,TRBJ2-5,.,.,TGTGCTAGCTCCCCTGGTGGCGACGGAGAGGGGACCCAGTACTTC,CASSPGGDGEGTQYF
TRBV30,TRBJ1-4,.,.,TGTGCCTGGAGTGTAAGAGGGGGTATGGAAAAACTGTTTTTT,CAWSVRGGMEKLFF
TRBV2,TRBJ1-6,once,TRBD1,TGTGCCAGCAGTGAAGACAGGGGGTATAATTCACCCCTCCACTTT,CASSEDRGYNSPLHF
TRBV28,TRBJ1-5,.,.,TGTGCCAGCAGTTTATGGGGCAGGAATCAGCCCCAGCATTTT,CASSLWGRNQPQHF
TRBV11-2,TRBJ1-2,.,.,TGTGCCAGCAGCTTATGGCAGAACTATGGCTACACCTTC,CASSLWQNYGYTF
TRBV4-1,TRBJ1-1,.,.,TGCGCCAGCAGCCAAGATCCGGGGCACACTGAAGCTTTCTTT,CASSQDPGHTEAFF
TRBV7-9,TRBJ1-2,.,TRBD1,TGTGCCAGCAGCTTATGGACAGGGGACGACTATGGCTACACCTTC,CASSLWTGDDYGYTF
TRBV5-6,TRBJ1-6,.,.,TGTGCCAGCAGCTTGGCTACAGGAGCTCTCCACTTT,CASSLATGALHF